Listed below are T cell receptor beta chains from one sample, sequenced in a study of siplizumab effects on memory and regulatory T cells. Sequenced by immunoSEQ multiplex PCR; TCRdb stores in-frame clones only, minus some. This sample has tens of thousands of clones; under 95% occur once, and the top ten carry under 8.5%. The specimen was CD8+ T cells sorted from blood. All receptors come from a human donor in good health. Each CDR3 is given without its conserved first and last residue. A D gene is named only where the DNA matches it firmly.

len,v_gene,d_gene,j_gene,CDR3aa
15,TRBV5-5,TRBD1,TRBJ1-1,ASSFNWEGQMNTEAF
13,TRBV11-3,-,TRBJ2-7,ASSLRGTLSYEQY
13,TRBV7-8,-,TRBJ1-2,ASSQGASANYGYT
13,TRBV6-5,-,TRBJ2-3,ASSYDGEATDTQY
14,TRBV5-1,-,TRBJ2-7,ASSLGFGTSYYEQY
12,TRBV7-9,-,TRBJ2-1,ASSLMQAYNEQF
15,TRBV5-1,-,TRBJ2-7,ASSLAEGSGGSYEQY
10,TRBV7-3,-,TRBJ2-7,ASSLIDGEQY
14,TRBV7-6,TRBD1,TRBJ2-1,ASSSLTGGVYNEQF
14,TRBV7-6,TRBD1,TRBJ1-4,ASSSSDRGLGEKLF
11,TRBV29-1,-,TRBJ1-2,SVELGEWYDYT
12,TRBV13,-,TRBJ2-1,ASSSGTEAYEQF
12,TRBV9,-,TRBJ2-1,ASSDLTGYNEQF
13,TRBV14,-,TRBJ2-1,ASSSHLQTYNEQF
12,TRBV27,-,TRBJ2-5,ASSQMGGVETQY
12,TRBV9,TRBD2,TRBJ2-5,ASSSSGGGETQY
14,TRBV11-2,TRBD1,TRBJ1-2,AIERQGDHTNYGYT
10,TRBV7-6,-,TRBJ2-5,ASSSTEETQY
12,TRBV6-5,TRBD2,TRBJ2-7,ASSYFGGEGEQY
12,TRBV13,TRBD1,TRBJ1-5,ASSFGQANQPQH
10,TRBV2,-,TRBJ2-7,ASSDRIYEQY
11,TRBV5-1,TRBD1,TRBJ2-7,ASSWTGLSEQY
13,TRBV7-6,-,TRBJ2-1,ASSLTVDLVNEQF
14,TRBV7-9,TRBD1,TRBJ2-1,ASSSPLTGVGNEQF
11,TRBV25-1,-,TRBJ1-1,ASSGGLNTEAF
15,TRBV10-2,-,TRBJ1-5,ASSEWTANDGNQPQH